Listed here are 25 T cell receptor beta chains from one sample, sequenced in a study of human T cells and chemical hapten exposure. A single record per CDR3 protein comes from TCRdb applying MiXCR to the RACE reads. The sample lists more than 150,000 distinct CDR3 sequences; about 14% were seen once. Described time point: patch test 1, 2 weeks after DPC sensitization. Treatment reported: therapeutic diphenylcyclopropenone sensitization with weekly scalp DPC. This specimen consisted of whole blood, obtained in connection with sensitization to the hapten diphenylcyclopropenone (DPC). These receptors were taken from a woman in her 30s with alopecia areata. Some clones in this sample may be carry-over from other donors' samples.

The V call is TRBV6-5, the J call TRBJ2-1, with 10 nucleotides matching TRBD2. Germline CDR1 and CDR2: MNHEY and SVGAGI. With V trimmed by 0 bases and J by 4 bases, 9 bases remained unmatched. The CDR3 runs to 18 residues. The CDR3 DNA is TGTGCCAGCAGTTACTCGATACCCCTAGCGGGGGATTACAATGAGCAGTTCTTC. As protein: CASSYSIPLAGDYNEQFF.

The table lists this clonotype with many counts. The chain has TRBV13 and TRBJ1-1; D gene uncertain. Trimming cost V 0 bases and J 8 bases, with 4 bases left between them. This CDR3 spans 11 amino acids. CDR1 and CDR2 (germline): PRHDT, FYEKMQ (reference sequence). DNA for the CDR3: TGTGCCAGCAGCTTAGGCCGCGAAGCTTTCTTT. Protein product: CASSLGREAFF.

V gene TRBV14 combines with J gene TRBJ1-6, with TRBD1 matching over 8 bases. The CDR3 totals 15 residues. The V and J ends lost 2 bases and 4 bases, in that order; junction bases with no gene match: 1. The germline gives CDR1 SGHDN, CDR2 FVKESK. DNA of the CDR3: TGTGCCAGCAGCCAAAGGACAGGGTATAATTCACCCCTCCACTTT. It yields the protein CASSQRTGYNSPLHF.

The table lists this clonotype with a few counts. This chain links TRBV2 with TRBJ1-5; 11 positions agree with TRBD1. V shed 9 bases and J 6 bases; nucleotides not matched to a gene: 4. CDR3 length equals 13 residues. CDR1 SNHLY and CDR2 FYNNEI come from the germline V gene. CDR3 coding DNA: TGTGCCAGTTCCGGGACAGGGGGTCAGCCCCAGCATTTT. As protein: CASSGTGGQPQHF.

This clonotype was picked up a small number of times. V gene TRBV2 combines with J gene TRBJ2-3; D may be TRBD2 (5 bases). The V gene lost 4 bases and the J gene lost 0 bases, with 5 bases spanning the gap. The germline V gene has CDR1 SNHLY and CDR2 FYNNEI. CDR3 length equals 13 residues. CDR3 sequence: CASSGESTDTQYF. In DNA, the CDR3 is TGTGCCAGCAGTGGGGAGAGCACAGATACGCAGTATTTT.

This clonotype was observed a few times. V gene TRBV19 combines with J gene TRBJ1-2, with D possibly matching TRBD1 (5 bases). The germline CDR1 and CDR2 sequences are LNHDA and SQIVND (reference sequence). The CDR3 consists of 13 residues. V was shortened by 5 bases and J by 7 bases, with 14 bases between the two germline ends. For the CDR3, the DNA is TGTGCCAGTAGTGAATGGCAGGGAAGTGGCTACACCTTC. It yields the protein CASSEWQGSGYTF.

This clonotype was detected ten times or more. The chain carries TRBV6-1 and TRBJ2-7; no firm D call. V was cut by 6 bases and J by 5 bases, with 14 bases left in between. The CDR3 extends over 13 amino acids. Germline CDR1 and CDR2: MNHNS and SASEGT. For the CDR3, the DNA is TGTGCCAGCAGATCTATGGGTGTCCACGAGCAGTACTTC. This codes for CASRSMGVHEQYF.

The chain couples TRBV28 to TRBJ1-1; D remains ambiguous. Trimming took 1 base from V and 6 from J, leaving 9 bases between them. The CDR3 has 13 residues. Germline CDR1 reads MDHEN; CDR2 reads SYDVKM. As DNA, the CDR3 is TGTGCCAGCAGTTTATTAGGGAGCGCTGAAGCTTTCTTT. This gives the protein CASSLLGSAEAFF.

The chain carries TRBV9 and TRBJ1-1; the D is unclear. The CDR3 loop spans 12 amino acids. The germline V and J ends were trimmed by 4 bases and 10 bases, with 14 bases remaining between them. The germline CDR1 and CDR2 sequences are SGDLS and YYNGEE. CDR3: CASSSAKPPAFF. The CDR3 DNA reads TGTGCCAGCAGCTCCGCCAAACCCCCAGCTTTCTTT.

The gene calls are TRBV24-1 and TRBJ2-3; TRBD2 matches at 7 bases. Germline loops: CDR1 KGHDR, CDR2 SFDVKD. The CDR3 covers 15 residues. The V and J ends lost 3 bases and 4 bases, in that order; junction bases with no gene match: 6. The CDR3 loop reads CATSDPGLVSDTQYF. CDR3 coding DNA: TGTGCCACCAGTGATCCAGGACTAGTTTCAGATACGCAGTATTTT.

The V call is TRBV12-3 or TRBV12-4, the J call TRBJ2-7; D remains ambiguous. The CDR3 totals 14 residues. V lost 6 bases and J 1 base, leaving 13 bases between the germline ends. CDR3 sequence: CASSQAAPSYEQYF. CDR3 in DNA: TGTGCCAGCAGCCAGGCCGCCCCATCCTACGAGCAGTACTTC.

The chain uses TRBV5-1 and TRBJ2-7; 7 bases are a match to TRBD1. J gave up 6 bases and V 4 bases, and 13 bases lay outside the gene matches. Germline assignment: CDR1 SGHRS and CDR2 YFSETQ. This CDR3 has 15 residues. The CDR3 DNA sequence: TGCGCCAGCAGCCTTCCCCCGACAGGGCCCCTCGAGCAGTACTTC. Translation gives CASSLPPTGPLEQYF.

The chain recombines TRBV20-1 with TRBJ1-1, with D hard to call. Germline V gene sequence: CDR1 DFQATT, CDR2 SNEGSKA (reference sequence). The CDR3 consists of 14 residues. Deletions cut 3 bases from V and 0 bases from J, with 11 bases between. CDR3 sequence reads: CSASIVAMNTEAFF. CDR3 coding DNA: TGCAGTGCTAGTATTGTTGCTATGAACACTGAAGCTTTCTTT.

The table lists this clonotype with many counts. V is TRBV6-1 and J is TRBJ1-3; D gene uncertain. CDR1 and CDR2 from the germline V gene are MNHNS and SASEGT. The CDR3 extends over 15 amino acids. The V end lost 6 bases, the J end lost 8 bases, and 20 bases lay between the germline ends. As DNA, the CDR3 is TGTGCCAGCAGCTCGGGTCTGGGGTTAACGGACACCATATATTTT. Translated, it gives CASSSGLGLTDTIYF.

V usage is TRBV28 and J usage is TRBJ2-7, with D maybe TRBD1 (5 bases). Germline CDR1 reads MDHEN; CDR2 reads SYDVKM. The CDR3 spans 12 residues. V was trimmed by 5 bases and J by 5 bases, leaving 10 bases between them. The CDR3 bases are TGTGCCAGCAGTCCCAACAGGAACGAGCAGTACTTC. Translation gives CASSPNRNEQYF.

CDR3 nucleotides: TGTGCCAGCAGCTTAACGACTAGCGACACAGATACGCAGTATTTT. It yields the protein CASSLTTSDTDTQYF. The rearrangement links TRBV7-6 to TRBJ2-3; 8 bases are shared with TRBD2. The V gene's germline CDR1 is SGHVS and CDR2 FNYEAQ. Trimming took 2 bases from V and 2 from J; bases not matched to a gene: 3. The CDR3 has 15 residues.

This clonotype has more than one count but fewer than ten. V and J are TRBV6-2 or TRBV6-3 and TRBJ1-6, with TRBD1 as a possible D gene (5 bases). V was trimmed by 2 bases and J by 6 bases, leaving 11 bases between them. This CDR3 has 15 residues. The germline V gene has CDR1 MNHEY and CDR2 SVGEGT. The CDR3 coding sequence is TGTGCCAGCAGTTACCGGCGGAGGGGTAATTCACCCCTCCACTTT. Amino acid sequence: CASSYRRRGNSPLHF.

The chain employs TRBV20-1 and TRBJ2-7; TRBD2 aligns across 13 bases. J was trimmed by 4 bases and V by 3 bases; bases with no gene match: 3. This CDR3 is 14 amino acids long. CDR1 DFQATT and CDR2 SNEGSKA come from the germline V gene (reference sequence). This chain's CDR3 is CSASATSGGYEQYF. CDR3 nucleotides: TGCAGTGCTAGCGCGACTAGCGGGGGGTACGAGCAGTACTTC.

The sample holds many counts of this clonotype. The rearrangement uses TRBV9 and TRBJ2-1, with D possibly matching TRBD1 (6 bases). This CDR3 is built from 14 residues. CDR1 and CDR2 from the germline V gene are SGDLS and YYNGEE. With 3 bases removed from V and 8 bases from J, the gap between germline ends came to 15 bases. The CDR3 loop reads CASSARQAIDEQFF. In DNA form, the CDR3 reads TGTGCCAGCAGCGCACGACAGGCAATCGATGAGCAGTTCTTC.

This clonotype was found a few times. CDR3 sequence reads: CASKVGQQETQYF. For the CDR3, the DNA is TGTGCCAGCAAGGTGGGACAGCAAGAGACCCAGTACTTC. V usage is TRBV7-9 and J usage is TRBJ2-5; the match to TRBD1 covers 7 bases. The CDR3 is made up of 13 amino acids. Germline V lookup: CDR1 SEHNR, CDR2 FQNEAQ (reference sequence). The V and J ends lost 7 bases and 2 bases, in that order; junction bases with no gene match: 4. Variable domain in full (rest from reference TRBV7-9 and TRBJ2-5): DTGVSQNPRHKITKRGQNVTFRCDPISEHNRLYWYRQTLGQGPEFLTYFQNEAQLEKSRLLSDRFSAERPKGSFSTLEIQRTEQGDSAMYLCASKVGQQETQYFGPGTRLLVL.

The gene calls are TRBV20-1 and TRBJ1-5; a possible D gene is TRBD1 (5 bases). The germline V and J ends were trimmed by 1 base and 4 bases, with 14 bases remaining between them. CDR3 length: 15 amino acids. Germline CDR1 and CDR2: DFQATT and SNEGSKA (reference sequence). This chain's CDR3 is CSARASTGDNQPQHF. The CDR3 DNA reads as TGCAGTGCTAGAGCCTCAACAGGAGATAATCAGCCCCAGCATTTT.

This clonotype was seen more than once but under ten times. The chain recombines TRBV29-1 with TRBJ2-6; D is undetermined. This CDR3 contains 12 residues. The V and J ends lost 3 bases and 4 bases respectively, with 4 bases between them. CDR1 and CDR2 (germline): SQVTM, ANQGSEA. For the CDR3, the DNA is TGCAGCGTTGATGCCGGGGCCAACGTCCTGACTTTC. Its translation: CSVDAGANVLTF.

This sequence joins TRBV12-3 or TRBV12-4 and TRBJ1-5, with a possible D match to TRBD1 (5 bases). Trimming removed 0 bases from V and 2 bases from J, with 11 bases in between. The CDR3 runs to 16 residues. The CDR3 sequence: CASSLARVGGNQPQHF. CDR3 nucleotides: TGTGCCAGCAGTTTAGCCAGGGTCGGTGGCAATCAGCCCCAGCATTTT.

This clonotype was counted only a few times. The gene calls are TRBV2 and TRBJ1-1; maybe TRBD1 (6 bases). This CDR3 has 14 residues. The V gene's germline CDR1 is SNHLY and CDR2 FYNNEI. The ends were cut back, 7 bases at V and 0 bases at J, with 12 bases in the middle. DNA of the CDR3: TGTGCCAGCAATCAGGGGTTTCTGAACACTGAAGCTTTCTTT. This gives the protein CASNQGFLNTEAFF.

The genes are TRBV20-1 and TRBJ2-6; TRBD1 agrees at 9 bases. Looked up from germline, CDR1 is DFQATT and CDR2 is SNEGSKA (reference sequence). The CDR3 is made up of 16 amino acids. J lost 0 bases, V lost 2 bases, and 2 bases had no gene match. DNA of the CDR3: TGCAGTGCTAGATCGGACAGGGGCTCTGGGGCCAACGTCCTGACTTTC. Amino acid sequence: CSARSDRGSGANVLTF.